The 22 T cell receptor beta chains below all came from one sample that was sequenced in a study of T cells in Graves' hyperthyroidism and ophthalmopathy. The source material, RNA transcripts, was used to amplify TCR beta CDR3 regions. HTBI primers drove first-round RT-PCR of the TCR CDR3. A single record per CDR3 protein comes from TCRdb applying MiXCR to the multiplex PCR reads. The sample records some 420,000 distinct CDR3 sequences, roughly an eighth being singletons. Sequencing used blood. The receptors derive from a woman under 30 with Graves' hyperthyroidism.

This clonotype came up a few times. Being one base from a much bigger clone, this may be a read error. The CDR3 coding sequence is TGTGCCTGGCGTGTAGAGGGCTGGACTGAAGCTTTCTTT. This encodes CAWRVEGWTEAFF. The chain combines TRBV30 with TRBJ1-1; D not resolved. Per the germline V gene, CDR1 is GTSNPN and CDR2 is SVGIG (reference sequence). CDR3 length equals 13 residues.

There are a few counts of this clonotype. V gene TRBV5-4 combines with J gene TRBJ1-1; the match to TRBD1 covers 11 bases. The junction had 3 bases not matched to a gene; V was cut back by 1 base and J by 4 bases. Germline CDR1 and CDR2: SGHNT and YYREEE (reference sequence). The CDR3 totals 15 residues. CDR3 in DNA: TGTGCCAGCAGCTTGAGTGGGACAGGGGGCACTGAAGCTTTCTTT. Its translation: CASSLSGTGGTEAFF.

This chain joins TRBV20-1 and TRBJ2-1; 8 nucleotides align to TRBD2. Trimming removed 5 bases from V and 13 bases from J; junction bases left unmatched: 7. Germline lookup yields CDR1 DFQATT and CDR2 SNEGSKA (reference sequence). The CDR3 covers 11 residues. CDR3 in DNA: TGCAGTGCTTTGCCGGGGGGGGTTCAGTTCTTC. This codes for CSALPGGVQFF.

This clonotype has ten or more counts. The chain employs TRBV9 and TRBJ2-1; the match to TRBD2 covers 13 bases. The germline CDR1 and CDR2 sequences are SGDLS and YYNGEE. There are 16 residues in the CDR3. V lost 4 bases to trimming and J lost 3 bases; unmatched junction nucleotides: 4. In DNA form, the CDR3 reads TGTGCCAGCAGCCCCGGGACTAGCGGGATCTACAATGAGCAGTTCTTC. This codes for CASSPGTSGIYNEQFF. The full variable domain, completed using reference TRBV9 and TRBJ2-1, is DSGVTQTPKHLITATGQRVTLRCSPRSGDLSVYWYQQSLDQGLQFLIQYYNGEERAKGNILERFSAQQFPDLHSELNLSSLELGDSALYFCASSPGTSGIYNEQFFGPGTRLTVL.

This clonotype was observed at least ten times. V gene TRBV11-2 combines with J gene TRBJ2-1, with D possibly being TRBD1 (6 bases). In germline, CDR1 is SGHAT, CDR2 FQNNGV. This CDR3 is built from 14 residues. Trimming left V 3 bases short and J 7 bases short, with 13 bases between. The CDR3 reads CASSLNRVINEQFF. The CDR3 region has the DNA TGTGCCAGCAGCTTGAACAGGGTGATAAATGAGCAGTTCTTC.

This clonotype was observed at least ten times. V usage is TRBV28 and J usage is TRBJ2-2, with 8 bases lining up with TRBD2. Germline V gives CDR1 MDHEN, CDR2 SYDVKM. This CDR3 is built from 15 residues. The trim removed 6 bases at V and 3 bases at J, leaving 6 bases unmatched. The chain's CDR3 is CASSSLAEHTGELFF. The CDR3 DNA is TGTGCCAGCAGCTCACTAGCGGAGCACACCGGGGAGCTGTTTTTT.

This clonotype was observed at least ten times. CDR3 sequence reads: CASTEELAGGRDEQYF. The CDR3 nucleotides read TGCGCCAGCACCGAGGAACTAGCGGGAGGACGCGACGAGCAGTACTTC. The chain combines TRBV5-1 with TRBJ2-7; 12 bases align to TRBD2. J gave up 5 bases and V 6 bases, and 12 bases lay outside the gene matches. Germline CDR1 is SGHRS and CDR2 is YFSETQ. This CDR3 is 16 amino acids long. The whole variable domain, remainder taken from reference TRBV5-1 and TRBJ2-7, is KAGVTQTPRYLIKTRGQQVTLSCSPISGHRSVSWYQQTPGQGLQFLFEYFSETQRNKGNFPGRFSGRQFSNSRSEMNVSTLELGDSALYLCASTEELAGGRDEQYFGPGTRLTVT.

This clonotype turned up a few times. The genes are TRBV5-1 and TRBJ2-5; a weak D match, TRBD2 (5 bases). The CDR3 runs 12 residues. The V and J ends lost 4 bases and 5 bases respectively, with 9 bases between them. CDR1 is SGHRS, CDR2 YFSETQ, per germline. The CDR3 nucleotides read TGCGCCAGCAGCCGGGATCGGGAGACCCAGTACTTC. Its translation is CASSRDRETQYF.

In its sample, this clonotype was seen many times. V and J are TRBV5-6 and TRBJ1-2; D unresolved. Between the trimmed V and J ends, which lost 2 bases and 8 bases, there was a span of 22 bases. CDR3 length: 16 residues. Germline V CDR1 and CDR2: SGHDT, YYEEEE. The DNA of the CDR3 is TGTGCCAGCAGCTTTGGCGTAGGCCCGATTAACAAGGGCTACACCTTC. It codes for CASSFGVGPINKGYTF.

Remarks on this clonotype: One base away lies a much larger clone, so this may be a sequencing read error. The chain couples TRBV20-1 to TRBJ1-1; D ambiguous. The CDR3 has 12 residues. Per germline, CDR1 DFQATT and CDR2 SNEGSKA (reference sequence). The CDR3 protein is CSAASGNAEAFF. The CDR3 DNA is TGCAGTGCTGCTTCGGGGAACGCTGAAGCTTTCTTT.

V is TRBV5-4 and J is TRBJ2-2; 7 nucleotides line up with TRBD2. The germline gives CDR1 SGHNT, CDR2 YYREEE (reference sequence). The CDR3 spans 17 residues. With 3 bases clipped from V and 4 bases from J, the junction kept 12 bases outside the gene matches. CDR3 nucleotides: TGTGCCAGCAGCTCCGGGGTAGCGAGGGAGGGCACCGGGGAGCTGTTTTTT. The encoded protein is CASSSGVAREGTGELFF.

This clonotype occurred many times. This chain uses TRBV28 with TRBJ2-7, with TRBD2 matching over 7 bases. Unmatched junction bases numbered 13, after V lost 7 bases and J lost 1 base. This CDR3 has 16 residues. The germline V gene has CDR1 MDHEN and CDR2 SYDVKM. The CDR3 DNA follows: TGTGCCAGCACGACCCCTACGAGCGGGATTTCCTACGAGCAGTACTTC. This gives the protein CASTTPTSGISYEQYF.

This clonotype came up once. The gene calls are TRBV28 and TRBJ2-7; D remains unclear. The ends were cut back, 6 bases at V and 3 bases at J, with 12 bases in the middle. The germline gives CDR1 MDHEN, CDR2 SYDVKM. This CDR3 has 13 residues. This CDR3 is CASSQISFYEQYF. In DNA form, the CDR3 reads TGTGCCAGCAGCCAAATATCTTTCTACGAGCAGTACTTC.

The chain carries TRBV29-1 and TRBJ2-1; 8 bases are a match to TRBD1. The CDR3 contains 11 residues. Germline V CDR1 and CDR2: SQVTM, ANQGSEA. Trimming removed 5 bases from V and 10 bases from J; junction bases left unmatched: 4. The chain's CDR3 is CSVQGAGEQFF. DNA for the CDR3: TGCAGCGTTCAGGGGGCAGGAGAGCAGTTCTTC.

In this sample, this clonotype turned up many times. The CDR3 protein is CASSQDAHSSYEQYF. CDR3 DNA sequence: TGCGCCAGCAGCCAAGATGCTCATAGCTCCTACGAGCAGTACTTC. The rearrangement links TRBV4-3 to TRBJ2-7; no clear D. The V end was cut by 0 bases, the J end by 0 bases, with 9 bases between. CDR1 LGHNA and CDR2 YSLEER come from the germline V gene. This CDR3 has 15 amino acids.

The chain uses TRBV15 and TRBJ1-3; TRBD1 is a possible D gene (5 bases). Trimming shortened V by 0 bases and J by 2 bases, and 11 bases separated the two germline ends. This CDR3 region has 16 residues. CDR1 is LNHNV, CDR2 YYDKDF, per germline (reference sequence). The CDR3, as DNA: TGTGCCACCAGCAGAGATGATTTCAGGGCTGGAAACACCATATATTTT. This codes for CATSRDDFRAGNTIYF.

This clonotype came up a few times. The chain combines TRBV28 with TRBJ2-1; 9 nucleotides align to TRBD2. The CDR3 is 16 residues long. Trimming at V came to 4 bases and at J to 3 bases, leaving 7 bases not matched to a gene. The germline gives CDR1 MDHEN, CDR2 SYDVKM. CDR3 coding DNA: TGTGCCAGCAGTTCCCGGGAGCGGGGGGTCTACAATGAGCAGTTCTTC. This codes for CASSSRERGVYNEQFF.

Many counts were recorded for this clonotype. The chain joins TRBV2 to TRBJ1-2; perhaps TRBD1 as D (6 bases). V was pared by 4 bases and J by 4 bases, with 13 bases between. The CDR3 runs 14 residues. From germline, CDR1 is SNHLY and CDR2 FYNNEI. This CDR3 reads CASSAMTGPYGYTF. Here the CDR3 DNA reads TGTGCCAGCAGTGCGATGACAGGACCCTATGGCTACACCTTC.

This clonotype has a handful of counts. The J gene is TRBJ2-2, the V gene TRBV19; 8 bases agree with TRBD2. Germline V lookup: CDR1 LNHDA, CDR2 SQIVND (reference sequence). J gave up 0 bases and V 1 base, and 25 bases lay outside the gene matches. The CDR3 is made up of 24 amino acids. The CDR3 nucleotides read TGTGCCAGTAGTATAGGACGGTCGAGGGCCGGGACTAGGAGTATATCTGCGAACACCGGGGAGCTGTTTTTT. Amino acids: CASSIGRSRAGTRSISANTGELFF.

This clonotype was detected ten times or more. V gene TRBV20-1 combines with J gene TRBJ2-5, with TRBD2 matching over 15 bases. The CDR3 totals 19 residues. From germline, CDR1 is DFQATT and CDR2 SNEGSKA (reference sequence). Trimming removed 6 bases from V and 4 bases from J; junction bases left unmatched: 18. This CDR3 is CSASAHGTSGRNPGETQYF. The DNA for the CDR3 is TGCAGTGCGAGCGCCCATGGGACTAGCGGGAGGAACCCGGGAGAGACCCAGTACTTC.

In this sample, this clonotype turned up many times. The V gene is TRBV28, the J gene TRBJ1-2; D gene uncertain. V was clipped by 2 bases and J by 8 bases, with 9 bases between them. This CDR3 comprises 12 residues. Germline V CDR1 and CDR2: MDHEN, SYDVKM. For the CDR3, the DNA is TGTGCCAGCAGTTTAAGGGCCCACGGCTACACCTTC. It encodes CASSLRAHGYTF.

This clonotype was counted many times. The gene calls are TRBV7-2 and TRBJ2-1; the D is unclear. Germline V gene sequence: CDR1 SGHTA, CDR2 FQGNSA. There are 18 residues in the CDR3. V was trimmed by 3 bases and J by 0 bases, leaving 18 bases between them. The chain's CDR3 is CASSFFFSAASSYNEQFF. DNA of the CDR3: TGTGCCAGCAGCTTTTTCTTCTCGGCGGCTAGCTCCTACAATGAGCAGTTCTTC.